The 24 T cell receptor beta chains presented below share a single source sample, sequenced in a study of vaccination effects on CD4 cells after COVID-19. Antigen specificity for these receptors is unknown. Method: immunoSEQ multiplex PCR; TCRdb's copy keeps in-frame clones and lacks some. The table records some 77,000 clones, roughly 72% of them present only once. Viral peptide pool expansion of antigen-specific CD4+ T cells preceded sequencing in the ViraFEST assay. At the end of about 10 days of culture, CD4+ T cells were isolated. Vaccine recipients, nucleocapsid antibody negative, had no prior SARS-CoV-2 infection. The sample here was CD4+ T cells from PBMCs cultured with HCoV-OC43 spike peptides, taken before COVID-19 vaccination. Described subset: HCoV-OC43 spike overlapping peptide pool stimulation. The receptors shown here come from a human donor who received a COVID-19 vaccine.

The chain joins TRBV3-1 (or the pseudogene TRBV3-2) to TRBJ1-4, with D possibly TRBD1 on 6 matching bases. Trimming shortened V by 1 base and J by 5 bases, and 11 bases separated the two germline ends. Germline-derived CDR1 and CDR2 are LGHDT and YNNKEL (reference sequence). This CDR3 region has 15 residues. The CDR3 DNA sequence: TGTGCCAGCAGCCAAGGGTGGGACATGAATGAAAAACTGTTTTTT. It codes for CASSQGWDMNEKLFF.

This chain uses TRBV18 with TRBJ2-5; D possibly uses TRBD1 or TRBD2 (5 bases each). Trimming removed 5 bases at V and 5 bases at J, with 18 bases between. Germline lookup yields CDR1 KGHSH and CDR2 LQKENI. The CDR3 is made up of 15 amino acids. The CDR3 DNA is TGTGCCAGCTCATCCGGGACCCTAAGGTGGGAGACCCAGTACTTC. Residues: CASSSGTLRWETQYF.

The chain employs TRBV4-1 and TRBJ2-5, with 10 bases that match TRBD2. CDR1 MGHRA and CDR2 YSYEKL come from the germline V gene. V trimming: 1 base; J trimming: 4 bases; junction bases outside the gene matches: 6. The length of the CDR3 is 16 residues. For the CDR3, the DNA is TGCGCCAGCAGCCAAGTGAGCGGGGGGGCCGCAGAGACCCAGTACTTC. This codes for CASSQVSGGAAETQYF.

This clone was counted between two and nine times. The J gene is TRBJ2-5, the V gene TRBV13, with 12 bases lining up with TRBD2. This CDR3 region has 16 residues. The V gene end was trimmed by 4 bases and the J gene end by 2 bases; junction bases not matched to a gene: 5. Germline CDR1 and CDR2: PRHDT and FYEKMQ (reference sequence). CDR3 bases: TGTGCCAGCAGCTCCCGACTAGCGGGGGCTCAAGAGACCCAGTACTTC. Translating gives CASSSRLAGAQETQYF.

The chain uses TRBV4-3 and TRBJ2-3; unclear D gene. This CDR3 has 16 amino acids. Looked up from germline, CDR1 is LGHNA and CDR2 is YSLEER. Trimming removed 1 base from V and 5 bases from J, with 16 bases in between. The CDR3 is CASSQAIIAGLDTQYF. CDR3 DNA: TGCGCCAGCAGCCAAGCGATAATTGCTGGGTTAGATACGCAGTATTTT.

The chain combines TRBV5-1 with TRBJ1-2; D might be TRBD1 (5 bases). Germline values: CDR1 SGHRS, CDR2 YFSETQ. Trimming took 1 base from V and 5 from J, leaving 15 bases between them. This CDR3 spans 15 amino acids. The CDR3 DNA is TGCGCCAGCAGCTTGAACGCCGGGACGGTGTATGGCTACACCTTC. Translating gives CASSLNAGTVYGYTF.

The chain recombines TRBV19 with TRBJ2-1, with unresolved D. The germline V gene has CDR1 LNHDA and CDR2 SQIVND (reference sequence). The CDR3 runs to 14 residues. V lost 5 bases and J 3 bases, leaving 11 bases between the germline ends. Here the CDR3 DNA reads TGTGCCAGTAGTGGTTTAGGCAGCTACAATGAGCAGTTCTTC. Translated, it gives CASSGLGSYNEQFF.

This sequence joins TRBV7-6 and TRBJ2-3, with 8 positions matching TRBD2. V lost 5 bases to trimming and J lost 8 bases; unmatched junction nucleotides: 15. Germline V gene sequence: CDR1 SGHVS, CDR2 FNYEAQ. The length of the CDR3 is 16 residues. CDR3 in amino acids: CASSETGRAGEATQYF. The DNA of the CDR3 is TGTGCCAGCAGCGAAACCGGGCGAGCGGGGGAAGCTACGCAGTATTTT.

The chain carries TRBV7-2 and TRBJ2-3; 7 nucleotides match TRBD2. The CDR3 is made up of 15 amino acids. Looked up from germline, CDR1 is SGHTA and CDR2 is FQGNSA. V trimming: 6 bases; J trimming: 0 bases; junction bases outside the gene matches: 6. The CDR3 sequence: CASRRDYTSTDTQYF. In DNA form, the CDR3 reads TGTGCCAGCAGGCGGGACTATACTAGCACAGATACGCAGTATTTT.

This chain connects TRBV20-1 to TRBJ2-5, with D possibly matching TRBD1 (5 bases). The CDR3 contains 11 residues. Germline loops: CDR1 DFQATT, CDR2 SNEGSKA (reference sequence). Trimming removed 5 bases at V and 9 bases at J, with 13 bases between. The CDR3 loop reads CSAQDPRAQYF. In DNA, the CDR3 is TGCAGTGCTCAAGATCCCAGGGCCCAGTACTTC.

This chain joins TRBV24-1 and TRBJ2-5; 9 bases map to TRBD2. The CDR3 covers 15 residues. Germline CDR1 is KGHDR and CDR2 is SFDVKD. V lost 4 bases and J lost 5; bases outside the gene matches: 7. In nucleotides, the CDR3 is TGTGCCACCAGTGAGGGTATGCTAGCGGGGGAGACCCAGTACTTC. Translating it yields CATSEGMLAGETQYF.

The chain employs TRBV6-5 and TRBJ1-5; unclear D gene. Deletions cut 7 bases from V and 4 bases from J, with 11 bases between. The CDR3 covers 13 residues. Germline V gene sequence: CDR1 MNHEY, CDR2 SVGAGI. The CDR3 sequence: CASNRVENQPQHF. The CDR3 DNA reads TGTGCCAGCAATCGGGTAGAAAATCAGCCCCAGCATTTT.

CDR3 nucleotide sequence: TGCAGCGTTGAATTCCTAGAGGGGACAGATACGCAGTATTTT. As protein: CSVEFLEGTDTQYF. V usage is TRBV29-1 and J usage is TRBJ2-3; either TRBD1 or TRBD2 may supply D (5 bases each). CDR1 and CDR2 from the germline V gene are SQVTM and ANQGSEA. The CDR3 has 14 amino acids. The germline V and J ends were trimmed by 2 bases and 3 bases, with 12 bases remaining between them.

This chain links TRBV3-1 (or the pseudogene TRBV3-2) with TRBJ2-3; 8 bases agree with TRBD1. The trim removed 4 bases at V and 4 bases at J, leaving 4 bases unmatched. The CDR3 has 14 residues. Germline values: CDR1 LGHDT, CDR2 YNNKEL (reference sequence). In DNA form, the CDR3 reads TGTGCCAGCAGCCCCGGACAGGGAGCAGATACGCAGTATTTT. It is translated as CASSPGQGADTQYF.

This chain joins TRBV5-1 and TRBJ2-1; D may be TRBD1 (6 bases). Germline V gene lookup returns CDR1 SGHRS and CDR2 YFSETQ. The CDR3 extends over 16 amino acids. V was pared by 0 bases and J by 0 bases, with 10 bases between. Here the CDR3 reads CASSLAGALSYNEQFF. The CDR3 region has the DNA TGCGCCAGCAGCTTGGCAGGGGCCCTCTCCTACAATGAGCAGTTCTTC.

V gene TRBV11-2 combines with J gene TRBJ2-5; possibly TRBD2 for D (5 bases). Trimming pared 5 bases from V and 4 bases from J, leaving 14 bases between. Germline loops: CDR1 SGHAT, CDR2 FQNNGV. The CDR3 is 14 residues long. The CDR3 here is CASSAARGSETQYF. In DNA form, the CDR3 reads TGTGCCAGCAGCGCGGCCAGAGGGTCAGAGACCCAGTACTTC.

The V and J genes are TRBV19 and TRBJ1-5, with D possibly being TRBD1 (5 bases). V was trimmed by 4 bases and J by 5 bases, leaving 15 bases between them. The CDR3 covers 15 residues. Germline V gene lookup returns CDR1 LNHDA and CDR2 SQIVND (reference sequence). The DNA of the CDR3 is TGTGCCAGTAGTACCCGCGAAGGGGTCGATCAGCCCCAGCATTTT. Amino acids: CASSTREGVDQPQHF.

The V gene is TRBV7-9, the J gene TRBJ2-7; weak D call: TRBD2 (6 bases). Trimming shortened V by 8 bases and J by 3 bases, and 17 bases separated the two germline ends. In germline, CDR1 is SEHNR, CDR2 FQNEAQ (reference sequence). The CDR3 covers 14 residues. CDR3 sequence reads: CASSKQVGGYEQYV. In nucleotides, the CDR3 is TGTGCCAGCTCTAAACAGGTCGGGGGCTACGAGCAGTACGTC.

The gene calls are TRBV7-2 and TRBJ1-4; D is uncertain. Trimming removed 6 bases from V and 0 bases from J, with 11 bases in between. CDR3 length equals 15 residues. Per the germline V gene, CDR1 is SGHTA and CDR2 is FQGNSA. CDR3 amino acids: CASRRTVATNEKLFF. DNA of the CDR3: TGTGCCAGCAGGCGGACTGTCGCAACTAATGAAAAACTGTTTTTT.

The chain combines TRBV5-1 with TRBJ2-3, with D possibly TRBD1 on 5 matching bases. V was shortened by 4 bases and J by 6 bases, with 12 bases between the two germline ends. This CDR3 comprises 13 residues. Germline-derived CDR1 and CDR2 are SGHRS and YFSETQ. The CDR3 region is CASSPSGADTQYF. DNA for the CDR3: TGCGCCAGCAGCCCCTCTGGGGCGGATACGCAGTATTTT.

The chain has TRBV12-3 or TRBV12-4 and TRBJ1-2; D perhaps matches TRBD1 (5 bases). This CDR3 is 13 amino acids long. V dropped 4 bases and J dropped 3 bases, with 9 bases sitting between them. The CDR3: CASSSTVHYGYTF. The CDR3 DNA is TGTGCCAGCAGTTCGACAGTACACTATGGCTACACCTTC.

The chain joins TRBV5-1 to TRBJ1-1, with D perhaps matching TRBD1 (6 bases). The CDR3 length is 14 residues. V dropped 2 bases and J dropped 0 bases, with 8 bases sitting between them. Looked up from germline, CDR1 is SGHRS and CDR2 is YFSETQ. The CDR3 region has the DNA TGCGCCAGCAGCTTCGGACAGATGAACACTGAAGCTTTCTTT. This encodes CASSFGQMNTEAFF.

The CDR3 sequence is CASRMGPTDTQYF. Here the CDR3 DNA reads TGTGCCAGCCGCATGGGGCCCACAGATACGCAGTATTTT. The chain links TRBV11-2 to TRBJ2-3; perhaps TRBD1 as D (5 bases). V lost 8 bases to trimming and J lost 2 bases, with 11 bases between them. The CDR3 length is 13 residues. CDR1 and CDR2 (germline): SGHAT, FQNNGV.

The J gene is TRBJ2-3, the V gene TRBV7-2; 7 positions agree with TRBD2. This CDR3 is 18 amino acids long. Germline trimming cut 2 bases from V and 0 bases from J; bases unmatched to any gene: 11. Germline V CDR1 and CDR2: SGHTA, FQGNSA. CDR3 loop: CASSLRGLRGPSTDTQYF. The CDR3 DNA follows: TGTGCCAGCAGCTTAAGGGGACTACGGGGACCGAGCACAGATACGCAGTATTTT.